This is a list of T cell receptor beta chains from one sample in a study of blood T cell repertoires in COVID-19. Libraries were prepared by immunoSEQ multiplex PCR; TCRdb keeps only in-frame clonotypes and omits some of them. This table holds approximately 400,000 clones, roughly 90% found once. What was sequenced was peripheral blood. These receptor sequences come from a man aged 35-49 years with acute or convalescent COVID-19. Both conserved end residues are part of each CDR3. The order of the fields is D gene, J gene, V gene, clone size, CDR3 protein, CDR3 DNA. A D gene is named only where the DNA matches it firmly. Only part of the rows carry a size: once, few, many, or a class if the clone is expanded.

d_gene: TRBD1
j_gene: TRBJ1-2
v_gene: TRBV6-6
abundance: .
CDR3aa: CASSYSQGSYGYTF
CDR3nt: TGTGCCAGCAGTTATTCACAGGGGAGCTATGGCTACACCTTC

d_gene: .
j_gene: TRBJ2-7
v_gene: TRBV3-1/TRBV3-2
abundance: .
CDR3aa: CASSQLTAGPKGYEQYF
CDR3nt: TGTGCCAGCAGCCAACTAACCGCGGGACCAAAAGGGTACGAGCAGTACTTC

d_gene: .
j_gene: TRBJ1-4
v_gene: TRBV5-1
abundance: .
CDR3aa: CASSLTLRLEEKLFF
CDR3nt: TGCGCCAGCAGCTTGACGCTCCGCTTAGAGGAAAAACTGTTTTTT

d_gene: .
j_gene: TRBJ1-3
v_gene: TRBV27
abundance: few
CDR3aa: CASSPGTGVRNTIYF
CDR3nt: TGTGCCAGCAGCCCCGGGACGGGGGTTCGGAACACCATATATTTT

d_gene: .
j_gene: TRBJ2-2
v_gene: TRBV9
abundance: .
CDR3aa: CASSVGGVGRYTGELFF
CDR3nt: TGTGCCAGCAGCGTAGGCGGGGTTGGGCGGTACACCGGGGAGCTGTTTTTT

d_gene: .
j_gene: TRBJ1-1
v_gene: TRBV6-2/TRBV6-3
abundance: .
CDR3aa: CASSLGGVAFF
CDR3nt: TGTGCCAGCAGCCTTGGGGGGGTAGCTTTCTTT

d_gene: .
j_gene: TRBJ2-2
v_gene: TRBV2
abundance: once
CDR3aa: CASMETGRSGELFF
CDR3nt: TGTGCCAGCATGGAGACAGGGAGGTCCGGGGAGCTGTTTTTT

d_gene: .
j_gene: TRBJ1-4
v_gene: TRBV7-8
abundance: .
CDR3aa: CASSLGQGNEKLFF
CDR3nt: TGTGCCAGCAGCTTGGGGCAGGGTAATGAAAAACTGTTTTTT

d_gene: .
j_gene: TRBJ1-5
v_gene: TRBV18
abundance: .
CDR3aa: CASSPPRAGGVVNQPQHF
CDR3nt: TGTGCCAGCTCACCCCCGCGGGCCGGTGGGGTGGTGAATCAGCCCCAGCATTTT

d_gene: .
j_gene: TRBJ2-3
v_gene: TRBV7-8
abundance: .
CDR3aa: CASSLGRGITDTQYF
CDR3nt: TGTGCCAGCAGCTTAGGTCGGGGGATCACAGATACGCAGTATTTT

d_gene: TRBD1
j_gene: TRBJ2-7
v_gene: TRBV9
abundance: .
CDR3aa: CASSATGGGHEQYF
CDR3nt: TGTGCCAGCAGCGCGACAGGGGGCGGCCACGAGCAGTACTTC

d_gene: .
j_gene: TRBJ2-3
v_gene: TRBV12-3/TRBV12-4
abundance: .
CDR3aa: CASSRADTQYF
CDR3nt: TGTGCCAGCAGCCGGGCAGATACGCAGTATTTT

d_gene: TRBD1
j_gene: TRBJ1-2
v_gene: TRBV30
abundance: .
CDR3aa: CAWSTGTGAWTGYTF
CDR3nt: TGTGCCTGGAGCACAGGGACAGGGGCCTGGACCGGATACACCTTC

d_gene: .
j_gene: TRBJ2-1
v_gene: TRBV10-3
abundance: .
CDR3aa: CAISGGIRNEQFF
CDR3nt: TGTGCCATCAGTGGCGGGATTAGGAATGAGCAGTTCTTC

d_gene: TRBD2
j_gene: TRBJ2-7
v_gene: TRBV18
abundance: .
CDR3aa: CASSPIAGFSYEQYF
CDR3nt: TGTGCCAGCTCTCCTATAGCGGGTTTCTCCTACGAGCAGTACTTC

d_gene: TRBD1
j_gene: TRBJ1-2
v_gene: TRBV27
abundance: .
CDR3aa: CASSSPTGGEHGYTF
CDR3nt: TGTGCCAGCAGTTCCCCTACAGGGGGCGAACATGGCTACACCTTC

d_gene: .
j_gene: TRBJ2-7
v_gene: TRBV9
abundance: .
CDR3aa: CASSVGYNSIYEQYF
CDR3nt: TGTGCCAGCAGCGTAGGCTATAACTCTATATACGAGCAGTACTTC

d_gene: TRBD2
j_gene: TRBJ2-2
v_gene: TRBV28
abundance: .
CDR3aa: CASSLLGLAGVPGELFF
CDR3nt: TGTGCCAGCAGTTTACTGGGACTAGCGGGAGTTCCCGGGGAGCTGTTTTTT

d_gene: TRBD1
j_gene: TRBJ2-5
v_gene: TRBV20-1
abundance: .
CDR3aa: CSASSPTGVETQYF
CDR3nt: TGCAGTGCTAGTTCCCCGACAGGGGTCGAGACCCAGTACTTC

d_gene: .
j_gene: TRBJ2-7
v_gene: TRBV5-6
abundance: once
CDR3aa: CASSLAGSTYEQYF
CDR3nt: TGTGCCAGCAGCTTGGCAGGGTCCACCTACGAGCAGTACTTC

d_gene: .
j_gene: TRBJ2-5
v_gene: TRBV7-2
abundance: .
CDR3aa: CASSQDRETQYF
CDR3nt: TGTGCCAGCAGCCAAGACAGGGAGACCCAGTACTTC

d_gene: TRBD1
j_gene: TRBJ2-7
v_gene: TRBV12-3/TRBV12-4
abundance: .
CDR3aa: CASSTTGDEQYF
CDR3nt: TGTGCCAGCAGTACCACAGGGGACGAGCAGTACTTC

d_gene: TRBD2
j_gene: TRBJ2-7
v_gene: TRBV28
abundance: few
CDR3aa: CASSWREGYEQYF
CDR3nt: TGTGCCAGCAGTTGGCGGGAGGGCTACGAGCAGTACTTC

d_gene: .
j_gene: TRBJ1-1
v_gene: TRBV7-3
abundance: .
CDR3aa: CASSSDTNTEAFF
CDR3nt: TGTGCCAGCAGCTCGGACACGAACACTGAAGCTTTCTTT

d_gene: TRBD1
j_gene: TRBJ1-4
v_gene: TRBV28
abundance: .
CDR3aa: CASSFYTGGTNEKLFF
CDR3nt: TGTGCCAGCAGTTTCTATACAGGGGGAACTAATGAAAAACTGTTTTTT

d_gene: .
j_gene: TRBJ1-5
v_gene: TRBV6-6
abundance: .
CDR3aa: CASSYFPDSNQPQHF
CDR3nt: TGTGCCAGCAGTTACTTCCCAGATAGCAATCAGCCCCAGCATTTT

d_gene: TRBD1
j_gene: TRBJ1-2
v_gene: TRBV4-1
abundance: .
CDR3aa: CASSSIIRGQGYGYTF
CDR3nt: TGCGCCAGCAGCTCCATTATCCGAGGACAGGGCTATGGCTACACCTTC

d_gene: .
j_gene: TRBJ2-6
v_gene: TRBV27
abundance: .
CDR3aa: CASTTAGAGANVLTF
CDR3nt: TGTGCCAGCACCACAGCAGGGGCCGGGGCCAACGTCCTGACTTTC

d_gene: TRBD1
j_gene: TRBJ1-2
v_gene: TRBV6-5
abundance: .
CDR3aa: CASTIQGQGPYGYTF
CDR3nt: TGTGCCAGCACAATCCAGGGACAGGGTCCTTATGGCTACACCTTC

d_gene: TRBD1
j_gene: TRBJ2-5
v_gene: TRBV10-2
abundance: few
CDR3aa: CASTRRDRGGGETQYF
CDR3nt: TGCGCCAGCACTCGGAGGGACAGGGGGGGTGGAGAGACCCAGTACTTC

d_gene: .
j_gene: TRBJ1-6
v_gene: TRBV4-1
abundance: .
CDR3aa: CASSPGPLSNSPLHF
CDR3nt: TGCGCCAGCAGCCCCGGTCCCCTATCGAATTCACCCCTCCACTTT

d_gene: TRBD1
j_gene: TRBJ2-7
v_gene: TRBV20-1
abundance: .
CDR3aa: CSASPGGSYEQYF
CDR3nt: TGCAGTGCTAGTCCAGGGGGCTCGTACGAGCAGTACTTC

d_gene: .
j_gene: TRBJ1-2
v_gene: TRBV28
abundance: .
CDR3aa: CASSRRQDVYYGYTF
CDR3nt: TGTGCCAGCAGTCGACGACAGGATGTCTACTATGGCTACACCTTC

d_gene: TRBD1
j_gene: TRBJ1-5
v_gene: TRBV28
abundance: .
CDR3aa: CASTESDRENQPQHF
CDR3nt: TGTGCCAGCACCGAATCGGACAGGGAGAATCAGCCCCAGCATTTT

d_gene: .
j_gene: TRBJ2-2
v_gene: TRBV18
abundance: .
CDR3aa: CASSQAVAELIYTGELFF
CDR3nt: TGTGCCAGCTCACAAGCGGTAGCGGAACTAATATACACCGGGGAGCTGTTTTTT